This T cell receptor beta chain was identified in a study of blood T cell repertoires in COVID-19. Study context: The United States, Italy and Spain supplied acute and convalescent COVID-19 samples.

Germline values: CDR1 SGHDN, CDR2 FVKESK. Trimming removed 6 bases at V and 0 bases at J, with 6 bases between. This CDR3 is 13 amino acids long. Assay used: immunoSEQ multiplex PCR; TCRdb lists only in-frame clones, some missing. The table lists approximately 220,000 clones, roughly 87% of them singletons. Sequencing used PBMCs or T cells enriched from blood (not recorded which). The origin of this receptor is a woman in her thirties with acute COVID-19. The chain is built from TRBV14 and TRBJ1-3; D call uncertain. CDR3 sequence: CASSRYSGNTIYF. The CDR3 DNA follows: TGTGCCAGCAGTCGGTACTCTGGAAACACCATATATTTT.